What follows are 23 T cell receptor beta chains derived from one specimen sequenced in a study of early T cells in non-severe SARS-CoV-2 infection. TCRdb reprocessed the 5' RACE reads via MiXCR and lists one record per CDR3 protein. The sample has about 64,000 distinct CDR3 sequences, around 20% seen once. The material sequenced was whole blood, taken at baseline. All receptors come from an adult who was a healthcare worker with PCR-confirmed SARS-CoV-2 infection or an uninfected control (not recorded which).

This clonotype was detected only a few times. The genes are TRBV6-2 or TRBV6-3 and TRBJ1-1; D uncertain. Trimming took 6 bases from V and 4 from J, leaving 12 bases between them. The CDR3 loop spans 13 amino acids. The germline V gene has CDR1 MNHEY and CDR2 SVGEGT. CDR3 coding DNA: TGTGCCAGCAGCCCCGACTGGCGCACTGAAGCTTTCTTT. Encoded protein: CASSPDWRTEAFF.

V usage is TRBV25-1 and J usage is TRBJ1-5; the D is unclear. Deletions cut 4 bases from V and 4 bases from J, with 5 bases between. CDR3 length: 12 amino acids. CDR1 MGHDK and CDR2 SYGVNS come from the germline V gene. The chain's CDR3 is CASSVQNQPQHF. Here the CDR3 DNA reads TGTGCCAGCAGTGTCCAGAATCAGCCCCAGCATTTT.

This clonotype has a handful of counts. The gene calls are TRBV7-2 and TRBJ1-4; 7 bases are a match to TRBD1. CDR3 size: 16 residues. CDR1 and CDR2 (germline): SGHTA, FQGNSA. V dropped 8 bases and J dropped 8; count of bases not matched to a gene: 17. In nucleotides, the CDR3 is TGTGCCAGCGGGGGCAGGGGGAGGACAGGAAGCGAAAAACTGTTTTTT. Amino acids: CASGGRGRTGSEKLFF.

This clonotype has ten or more counts. The CDR3 sequence: CASSFGTANNEQFF. The CDR3 DNA reads TGTGCCAGCAGCTTTGGCACAGCTAACAATGAGCAGTTCTTC. The chain recombines TRBV5-5 with TRBJ2-1; no firm D call. Trimming took off 2 bases at V and 5 bases at J, with 11 bases between the two ends. Germline V lookup: CDR1 SGHKS, CDR2 YYEKEE (reference sequence). This CDR3 contains 14 residues.

This clonotype was counted ten times or more. The rearrangement uses TRBV5-5 and TRBJ2-1; D remains unclear. This CDR3 contains 15 residues. V was shortened by 1 base and J by 0 bases, with 8 bases between the two germline ends. CDR1 is SGHKS and CDR2 is YYEKEE in the germline V gene (reference sequence). The CDR3 DNA reads TGTGCCAGCAGCTTGTCCGGACGCTCCTACAATGAGCAGTTCTTC. Protein sequence: CASSLSGRSYNEQFF.

J is TRBJ2-4 and V is TRBV5-6; 8 nucleotides match TRBD1. Trimming at V came to 1 base and at J to 3 bases, leaving 12 bases not matched to a gene. This CDR3 region has 18 residues. CDR1 and CDR2 (germline): SGHDT, YYEEEE. The DNA for the CDR3 is TGTGCCAGCAGCTTGATGATCCAGGGGGCCGGTGGCAAAAACATTCAGTACTTC. It codes for CASSLMIQGAGGKNIQYF.

The J gene is TRBJ1-2, the V gene TRBV28; D unclear. The V end lost 8 bases, the J end lost 0 bases, and 16 bases lay between the germline ends. From germline, CDR1 is MDHEN and CDR2 SYDVKM. This CDR3 region has 15 residues. The CDR3 DNA is TGTGCCAGCGGTGCAACAAAGTTAGCTAACTATGGCTACACCTTC. It yields the protein CASGATKLANYGYTF.

On this clonotype itself: At one boundary the junction diverges from the germline segment, which might be a read error. The chain uses TRBV6-5 and TRBJ1-1; perhaps TRBD1 as D (6 bases). CDR3 length: 14 residues. CDR1 and CDR2 from the germline V gene are MNHEY and SVGAGI. The CDR3 region is CASSYGAGDTEAFF. The CDR3 region has the DNA TGTGCCAGCAGTTACGGAGCTGGGGACACTGAAGCCTTCTTT.

The rearrangement uses TRBV7-9 and TRBJ1-6, with D perhaps TRBD1 (6 bases). Germline values: CDR1 SEHNR, CDR2 FQNEAQ (reference sequence). V was pared by 5 bases and J by 5 bases, with 16 bases between. The CDR3 is made up of 16 amino acids. DNA for the CDR3: TGTGCCAGCAGCCCGTCGGGGGGCGGTGATAATTCACCCCTCCACTTT. This sequence encodes CASSPSGGGDNSPLHF.

This clonotype was picked up many times. V usage is TRBV19 and J usage is TRBJ2-1; TRBD2 aligns across 14 bases. Germline CDR1 LNHDA, CDR2 SQIVND (reference sequence). V shed 4 bases and J 7 bases; nucleotides not matched to a gene: 3. The CDR3 runs to 15 residues. The CDR3 sequence: CASSTRTSGGNEQFF. CDR3 in DNA: TGTGCCAGTAGTACCCGGACTAGCGGGGGGAATGAGCAGTTCTTC.

The chain uses TRBV3-1 and TRBJ2-7; TRBD2 aligns across 9 bases. This CDR3 comprises 14 residues. Germline trimming cut 5 bases from V and 6 bases from J; bases unmatched to any gene: 8. CDR1 LGHDT and CDR2 YNNKEL come from the germline V gene (reference sequence). The CDR3 loop is CASSFLAGEGEQYF. CDR3 nucleotide sequence: TGTGCCAGCAGCTTCTTAGCGGGAGAGGGCGAGCAGTACTTC.

This clonotype was picked up a small number of times. V gene TRBV7-8 combines with J gene TRBJ1-1, with 10 positions matching TRBD1. With V trimmed by 5 bases and J by 7 bases, 16 bases remained unmatched. The CDR3 is 17 residues long. Germline loops: CDR1 SGHVS, CDR2 FQNEAQ. This chain's CDR3 is CASSQRPLGQGKFEAFF. For the CDR3, the DNA is TGTGCCAGCAGCCAGCGACCCCTGGGACAGGGGAAATTTGAAGCTTTCTTT.

This clonotype turned up a few times. The chain uses TRBV27 and TRBJ1-1, with no clear D. Germline values: CDR1 MNHEY, CDR2 SMNVEV (reference sequence). Trimming cost V 4 bases and J 0 bases, with 6 bases left between them. The CDR3 loop spans 13 amino acids. CDR3 sequence reads: CASSYSMNTEAFF. CDR3 DNA: TGTGCCAGCAGTTACAGCATGAACACTGAAGCTTTCTTT.

The chain couples TRBV11-2 to TRBJ2-1, with unresolved D. CDR1 and CDR2 from the germline V gene are SGHAT and FQNNGV. The CDR3 is 12 residues long. Trimming pared 1 base from V and 10 bases from J, leaving 8 bases between. CDR3 bases: TGTGCCAGCAGCTTAGGCTCGAAGGAGCAGTTCTTC. Protein product: CASSLGSKEQFF.

This clonotype was observed at least ten times. The V gene is TRBV6-2 or TRBV6-3, the J gene TRBJ1-1, with 9 bases identical to TRBD1. The CDR3 has 13 amino acids. Germline CDR1 reads MNHEY; CDR2 reads SVGEGT. V lost 6 bases and J lost 4; bases outside the gene matches: 3. This chain's CDR3 is CASRRQGGTEAFF. The CDR3 DNA is TGTGCCAGCAGGAGACAGGGGGGCACTGAAGCTTTCTTT.

J is TRBJ1-5 and V is TRBV7-8; 11 bases align to TRBD1. The CDR3 runs to 16 residues. Germline assignment: CDR1 SGHVS and CDR2 FQNEAQ. V was pared by 2 bases and J by 3 bases, with 3 bases of the junction left unmatched. CDR3 in amino acids: CASSLRDRGNNQPQHF. In nucleotides, the CDR3 is TGTGCCAGCAGCTTACGGGACAGGGGGAACAATCAGCCCCAGCATTTT.

This clonotype has more than one count but fewer than ten. The chain combines TRBV12-3 or TRBV12-4 with TRBJ1-1, with D unclear. V was shortened by 1 base and J by 0 bases, with 15 bases between the two germline ends. The CDR3 is 17 residues long. The CDR3 nucleotides read TGTGCCAGCAGTTTAGGGCAGGCGCCCACTATGAACACTGAAGCTTTCTTT. Amino acid sequence: CASSLGQAPTMNTEAFF.

A few counts support this clonotype. V is TRBV19 and J is TRBJ2-1, with TRBD2 identical over 11 bases. Germline-derived CDR1 and CDR2 are LNHDA and SQIVND (reference sequence). V trimming: 7 bases; J trimming: 1 base; junction bases outside the gene matches: 6. The CDR3 consists of 16 residues. This CDR3 is CASNPTSGNSYNEQFF. For the CDR3, the DNA is TGTGCCAGTAACCCGACTAGCGGGAATTCCTACAATGAGCAGTTCTTC. The full variable domain, in which reference TRBV19 and TRBJ2-1 provide the parts outside the CDR3, is DGGITQSPKYLFRKEGQNVTLSCEQNLNHDAMYWYRQDPGQGLRLIYYSQIVNDFQKGDIAEGYSVSREKKESFPLTVTSAQKNPTAFYLCASNPTSGNSYNEQFFGPGTRLTVL.

This clonotype was counted at least ten times. The chain joins TRBV6-2 or TRBV6-3 to TRBJ2-4; TRBD1 might be the D (6 bases). The CDR3 extends over 12 amino acids. Germline CDR1 and CDR2: MNHEY and SVGEGT. The V gene lost 6 bases and the J gene lost 9 bases, with 12 bases spanning the gap. CDR3 sequence: CASRAGAAIQYF. Here the CDR3 DNA reads TGTGCCAGCAGGGCAGGGGCGGCCATTCAGTACTTC.

The V call is TRBV2, the J call TRBJ1-4; no firm D call. V lost 6 bases, J lost 4 bases, and 9 bases lay in between. Per germline, CDR1 SNHLY and CDR2 FYNNEI. CDR3 length: 13 residues. CDR3 protein: CASSRQFNEKLFF. CDR3 DNA sequence: TGTGCCAGCAGCCGGCAGTTTAATGAAAAACTGTTTTTT.

This chain uses TRBV12-3 or TRBV12-4 with TRBJ1-3; D unclear. The V end was cut by 0 bases, the J end by 2 bases, with 5 bases between. The CDR3 runs 14 residues. Here the CDR3 DNA reads TGTGCCAGCAGTTTAGCGGGAGCTGGAAACACCATATATTTT. Protein: CASSLAGAGNTIYF.

In DNA, the CDR3 is TGTGCCAGCAGCTTAGTACCGGGAGTCATAAACATTCAGTACTTC. This encodes CASSLVPGVINIQYF. V and J are TRBV7-8 and TRBJ2-4; D might be TRBD2 (6 bases). V was clipped by 1 base and J by 6 bases, with 13 bases between them. This CDR3 comprises 15 residues. From germline, CDR1 is SGHVS and CDR2 FQNEAQ.

The chain joins TRBV6-6 to TRBJ1-2, with 7 bases lining up with TRBD1. CDR1 is MNHNY and CDR2 is SVGAGI in the germline V gene (reference sequence). The CDR3 is 15 amino acids. J lost 2 bases, V lost 2 bases, and 5 bases had no gene match. CDR3 protein: CASSYGGQTNYGYTF. CDR3 DNA sequence: TGTGCCAGCAGTTACGGGGGACAGACGAACTATGGCTACACCTTC.